This T cell receptor beta chain appears in the sequencing data of a study of identical twins. Points from the study as a whole: Part of the zero-insertion signal could reflect confounding by invariant MAIT and iNKT cells. Twin-shared out-of-frame alpha sequences were enriched for low generation probability. Cord blood's abundant beta clonotypes had fewer insertions, unlike memory repertoires.

There are many counts of this clonotype. The antigen is not known. Using its own MiXCR run on the 5' RACE reads, TCRdb lists one record per CDR3 protein. The sample shows a few hundred thousand distinct CDR3 sequences, around 15% of them seen only once. Separately, the same data were catalogued under a study of yellow fever vaccine responses in identical twins.

Sequencing was performed on CD4+ T cells sorted from blood. The TCR comes from a woman aged 18-29 years in good health.

CDR3 nucleotide sequence: TGCAGCGTTGGGGGGCCTAATCAGCCCCAGCATTTT. It codes for CSVGGPNQPQHF. This rearrangement joins TRBV29-1 to TRBJ1-5; perhaps TRBD1 as D (6 bases). The CDR3 runs 12 residues. Germline assignment: CDR1 SQVTM and CDR2 ANQGSEA. Deletions cut 4 bases from V and 4 bases from J, with 8 bases between.